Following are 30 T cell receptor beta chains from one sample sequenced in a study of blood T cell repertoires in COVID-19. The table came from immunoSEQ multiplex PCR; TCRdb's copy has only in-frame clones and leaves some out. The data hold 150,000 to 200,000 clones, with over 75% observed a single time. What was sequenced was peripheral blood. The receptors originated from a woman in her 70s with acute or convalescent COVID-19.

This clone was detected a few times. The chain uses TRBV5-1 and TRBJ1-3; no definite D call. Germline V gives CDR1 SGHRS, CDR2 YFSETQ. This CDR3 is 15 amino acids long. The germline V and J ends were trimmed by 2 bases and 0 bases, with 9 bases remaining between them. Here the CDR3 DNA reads TGCGCCAGCAGCTTTTCCGAGAGCTCTGGAAACACCATATATTTT. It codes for CASSFSESSGNTIYF.

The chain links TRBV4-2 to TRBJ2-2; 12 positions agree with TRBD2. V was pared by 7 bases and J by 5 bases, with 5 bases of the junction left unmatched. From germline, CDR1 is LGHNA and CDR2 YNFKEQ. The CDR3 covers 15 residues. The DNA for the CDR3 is TGTGCCAGCACAGGACTAGCGGGGACAACCGGGGAGCTGTTTTTT. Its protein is CASTGLAGTTGELFF.

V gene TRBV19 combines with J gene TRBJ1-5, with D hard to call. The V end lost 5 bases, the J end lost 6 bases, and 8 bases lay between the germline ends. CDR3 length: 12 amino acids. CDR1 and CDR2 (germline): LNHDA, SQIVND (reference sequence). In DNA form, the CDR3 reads TGTGCCAGTAGTGGGGAGAGTCAGCCCCAGCATTTT. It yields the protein CASSGESQPQHF.

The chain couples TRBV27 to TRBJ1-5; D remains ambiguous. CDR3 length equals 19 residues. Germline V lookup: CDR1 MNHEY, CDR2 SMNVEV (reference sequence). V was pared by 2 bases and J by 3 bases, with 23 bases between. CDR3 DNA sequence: TGTGCCAGCAGTTTAGGTCGGGGAGCCCACGGATTTTACAATCAGCCCCAGCATTTT. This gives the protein CASSLGRGAHGFYNQPQHF.

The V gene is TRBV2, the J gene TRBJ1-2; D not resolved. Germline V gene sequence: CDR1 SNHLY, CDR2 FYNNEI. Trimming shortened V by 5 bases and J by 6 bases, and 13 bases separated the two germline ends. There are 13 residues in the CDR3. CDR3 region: CASSRYGRDGYTF. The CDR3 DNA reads TGTGCCAGCAGTCGGTATGGGCGGGATGGCTACACCTTC.

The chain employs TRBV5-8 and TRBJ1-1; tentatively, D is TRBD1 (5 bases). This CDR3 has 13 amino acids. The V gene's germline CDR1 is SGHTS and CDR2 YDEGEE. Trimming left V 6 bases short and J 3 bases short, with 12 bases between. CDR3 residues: CASTWGSDTEAFF. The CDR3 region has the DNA TGTGCCAGCACCTGGGGCAGCGACACTGAAGCTTTCTTT.

The CDR3 DNA follows: TGTGCCAGTAGTATGGGACTCCTCTCCTACGAGCAGTACTTC. Translated, it gives CASSMGLLSYEQYF. The J gene is TRBJ2-7, the V gene TRBV19, with D perhaps matching TRBD2 (6 bases). This CDR3 is 14 amino acids long. Trimming removed 3 bases from V and 0 bases from J, with 9 bases in between. CDR1 is LNHDA and CDR2 is SQIVND in the germline V gene (reference sequence).

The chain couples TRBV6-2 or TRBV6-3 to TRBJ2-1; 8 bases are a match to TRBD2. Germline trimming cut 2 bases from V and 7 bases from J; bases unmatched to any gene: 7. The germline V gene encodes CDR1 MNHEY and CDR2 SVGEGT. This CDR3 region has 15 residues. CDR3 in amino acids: CASSYTGRGWNEQFF. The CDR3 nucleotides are TGTGCCAGCAGTTACACCGGGAGGGGCTGGAATGAGCAGTTCTTC.

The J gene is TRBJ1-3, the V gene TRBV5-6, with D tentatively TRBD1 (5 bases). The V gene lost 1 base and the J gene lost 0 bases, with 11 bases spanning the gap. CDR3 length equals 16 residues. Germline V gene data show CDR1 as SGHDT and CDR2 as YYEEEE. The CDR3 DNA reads TGTGCCAGCAGCTTGTGGTTCAGGGACTCTGGAAACACCATATATTTT. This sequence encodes CASSLWFRDSGNTIYF.

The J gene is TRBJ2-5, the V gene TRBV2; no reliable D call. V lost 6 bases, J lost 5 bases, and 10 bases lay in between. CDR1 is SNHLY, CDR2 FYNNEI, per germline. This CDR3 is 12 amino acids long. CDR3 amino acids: CASRWPPETQYF. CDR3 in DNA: TGTGCCAGCAGATGGCCTCCCGAGACCCAGTACTTC.

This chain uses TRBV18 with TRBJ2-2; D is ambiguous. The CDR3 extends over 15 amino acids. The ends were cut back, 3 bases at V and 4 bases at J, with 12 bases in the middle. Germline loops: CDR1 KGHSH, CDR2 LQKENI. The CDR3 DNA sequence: TGTGCCAGCTCACCCCGTCCACCAGGCACCGGGGAGCTGTTTTTT. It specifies CASSPRPPGTGELFF.

The CDR3 loop is CASSVGVARGETQYF. The CDR3 region has the DNA TGTGCCAGCAGCGTAGGCGTGGCCCGGGGGGAGACCCAGTACTTC. This sequence joins TRBV9 and TRBJ2-5; weak D call: TRBD2 (6 bases). The ends were cut back, 0 bases at V and 5 bases at J, with 14 bases in the middle. Per germline, CDR1 SGDLS and CDR2 YYNGEE. This CDR3 is 15 amino acids long.

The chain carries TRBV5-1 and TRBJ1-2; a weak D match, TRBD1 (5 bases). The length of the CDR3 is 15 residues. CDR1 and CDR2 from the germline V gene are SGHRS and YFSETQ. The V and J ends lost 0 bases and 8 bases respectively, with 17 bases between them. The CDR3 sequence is CASSLGQGFYAGYTF. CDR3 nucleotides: TGCGCCAGCAGCTTGGGGCAGGGTTTCTATGCGGGCTACACCTTC.

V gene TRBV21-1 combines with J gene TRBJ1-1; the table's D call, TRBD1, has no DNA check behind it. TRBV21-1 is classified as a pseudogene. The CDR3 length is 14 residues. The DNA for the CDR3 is TGTGCCAGCAGCACTCGACAGCTGAACACTGAAGCTTTCTTT. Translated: CASSTRQLNTEAFF.

CDR3 DNA: TGTGCCAGCAGCGTAGTTCTAGCGGGAGGGGCAGATACGCAGTATTTT. This encodes CASSVVLAGGADTQYF. The chain is built from TRBV9 and TRBJ2-3; TRBD2 matches 12 bases. The V gene's germline CDR1 is SGDLS and CDR2 YYNGEE. The V segment lost 0 bases and the J segment 4 bases; nucleotides outside the gene matches: 3. CDR3 length equals 16 residues.

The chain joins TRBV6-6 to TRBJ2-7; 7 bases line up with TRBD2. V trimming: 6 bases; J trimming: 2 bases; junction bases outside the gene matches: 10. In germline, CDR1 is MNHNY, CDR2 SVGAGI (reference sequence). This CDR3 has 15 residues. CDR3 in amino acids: CASRETGTIAYEQYF. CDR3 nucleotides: TGTGCCAGCAGAGAAACCGGGACTATCGCCTACGAGCAGTACTTC.

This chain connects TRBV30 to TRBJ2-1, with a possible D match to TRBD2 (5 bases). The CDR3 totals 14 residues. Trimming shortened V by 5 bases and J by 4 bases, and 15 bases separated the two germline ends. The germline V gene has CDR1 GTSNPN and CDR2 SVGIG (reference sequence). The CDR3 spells CAWARLSGYNEQFF. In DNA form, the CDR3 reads TGTGCCTGGGCACGCCTAAGCGGATACAATGAGCAGTTCTTC.

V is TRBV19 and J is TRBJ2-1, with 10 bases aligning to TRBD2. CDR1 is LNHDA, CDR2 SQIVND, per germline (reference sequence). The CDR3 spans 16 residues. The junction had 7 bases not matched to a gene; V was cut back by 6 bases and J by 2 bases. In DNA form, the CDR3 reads TGTGCCAGTAGCCACGATCTAGCGGGAGCCTACAATGAGCAGTTCTTC. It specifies CASSHDLAGAYNEQFF.

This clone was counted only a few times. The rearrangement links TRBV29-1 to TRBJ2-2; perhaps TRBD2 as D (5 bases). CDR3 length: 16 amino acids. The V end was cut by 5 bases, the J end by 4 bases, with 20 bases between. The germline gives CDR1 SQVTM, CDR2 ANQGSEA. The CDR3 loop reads CSVSTNTGVPTGELFF. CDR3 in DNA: TGCAGCGTTTCTACCAACACCGGGGTACCCACCGGGGAGCTGTTTTTT.

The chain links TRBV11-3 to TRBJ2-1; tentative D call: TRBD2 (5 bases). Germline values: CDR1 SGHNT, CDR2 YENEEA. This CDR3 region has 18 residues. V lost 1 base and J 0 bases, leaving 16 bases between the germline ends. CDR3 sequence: CASSLAAGGLGSYNEQFF. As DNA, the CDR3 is TGTGCCAGCAGCTTAGCGGCCGGCGGGCTGGGCTCCTACAATGAGCAGTTCTTC. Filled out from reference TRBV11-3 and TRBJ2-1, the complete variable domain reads EAGVVQSPRYKIIEKKQPVAFWCNPISGHNTLYWYLQNLGQGPELLIRYENEEAVDDSQLPKDRFSAERLKGVDSTLKIQPAELGDSAVYLCASSLAAGGLGSYNEQFFGPGTRLTVL.

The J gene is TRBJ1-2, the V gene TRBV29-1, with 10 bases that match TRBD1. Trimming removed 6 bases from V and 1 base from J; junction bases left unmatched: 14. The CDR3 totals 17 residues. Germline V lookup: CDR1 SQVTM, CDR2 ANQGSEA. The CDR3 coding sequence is TGCAGCGTAGCCGGGACAGGGGTCTCCTTGAGTAACTATGGCTACACCTTC. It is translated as CSVAGTGVSLSNYGYTF.

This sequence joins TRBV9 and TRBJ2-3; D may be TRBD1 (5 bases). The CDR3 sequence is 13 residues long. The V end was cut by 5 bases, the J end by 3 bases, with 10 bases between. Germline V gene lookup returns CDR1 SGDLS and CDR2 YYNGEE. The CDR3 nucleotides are TGTGCCAGCAGGTCAGGGCGGACAGATACGCAGTATTTT. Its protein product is CASRSGRTDTQYF.

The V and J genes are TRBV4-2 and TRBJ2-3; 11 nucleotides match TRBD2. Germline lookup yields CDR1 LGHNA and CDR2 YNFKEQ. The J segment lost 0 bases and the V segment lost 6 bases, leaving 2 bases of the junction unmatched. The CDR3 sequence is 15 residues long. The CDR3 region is CASRRTSGSTDTQYF. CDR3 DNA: TGTGCCAGCAGACGGACTAGCGGGAGCACAGATACGCAGTATTTT.

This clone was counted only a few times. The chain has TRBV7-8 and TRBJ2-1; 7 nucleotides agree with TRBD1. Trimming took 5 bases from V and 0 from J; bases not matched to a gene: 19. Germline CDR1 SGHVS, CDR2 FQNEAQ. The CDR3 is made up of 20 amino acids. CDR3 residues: CASSRDSTGVITSSYNEQFF. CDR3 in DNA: TGTGCCAGCAGCCGAGATAGTACAGGGGTGATTACGAGCTCCTACAATGAGCAGTTCTTC.

CDR3 region: CASSYTRGAYNEQFF. CDR3 DNA sequence: TGTGCCAGCAGTTATACGCGGGGGGCCTACAATGAGCAGTTCTTC. The rearrangement links TRBV6-5 to TRBJ2-1; 8 bases are shared with TRBD2. Germline values: CDR1 MNHEY, CDR2 SVGAGI. The CDR3 has 15 residues. V shed 3 bases and J 2 bases; nucleotides not matched to a gene: 3.

In nucleotides, the CDR3 is TGTGCCAGCAGCGCCTTTGACAACGAGCAGTACTTC. Translation: CASSAFDNEQYF. This sequence joins TRBV5-4 and TRBJ2-7; D gene ambiguous. The germline CDR1 and CDR2 sequences are SGHNT and YYREEE (reference sequence). V was pared by 4 bases and J by 5 bases, with 10 bases between. CDR3 length: 12 residues.

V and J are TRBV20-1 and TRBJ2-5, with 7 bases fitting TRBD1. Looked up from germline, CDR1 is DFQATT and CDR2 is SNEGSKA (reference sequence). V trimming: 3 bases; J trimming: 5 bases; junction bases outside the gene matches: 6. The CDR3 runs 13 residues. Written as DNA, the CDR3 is TGCAGTGCTAGTCGCACAGGGGACGAGACCCAGTACTTC. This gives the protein CSASRTGDETQYF.

Here the CDR3 reads CASSLDGSGANVLTF. The CDR3, as DNA: TGTGCCAGCAGCTTAGACGGCTCTGGGGCCAACGTCCTGACTTTC. This chain connects TRBV7-2 to TRBJ2-6; D call uncertain. Trimming stripped 1 base from V and 0 bases from J, with 4 bases between. Germline V CDR1 and CDR2: SGHTA, FQGNSA. CDR3 size: 15 residues.

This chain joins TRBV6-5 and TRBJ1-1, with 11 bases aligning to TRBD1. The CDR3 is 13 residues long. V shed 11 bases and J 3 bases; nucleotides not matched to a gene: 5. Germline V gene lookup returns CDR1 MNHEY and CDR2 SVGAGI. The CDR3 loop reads CAADRGHYTEAFF. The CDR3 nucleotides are TGTGCCGCGGACAGGGGGCATTACACTGAAGCTTTCTTT.

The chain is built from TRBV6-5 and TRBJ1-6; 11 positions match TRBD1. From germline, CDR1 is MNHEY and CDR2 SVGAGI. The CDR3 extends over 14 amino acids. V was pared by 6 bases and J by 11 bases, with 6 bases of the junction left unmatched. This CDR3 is CASSSGQGVPPLHF. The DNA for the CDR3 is TGTGCCAGCAGCTCGGGACAGGGGGTTCCACCCCTCCACTTT.